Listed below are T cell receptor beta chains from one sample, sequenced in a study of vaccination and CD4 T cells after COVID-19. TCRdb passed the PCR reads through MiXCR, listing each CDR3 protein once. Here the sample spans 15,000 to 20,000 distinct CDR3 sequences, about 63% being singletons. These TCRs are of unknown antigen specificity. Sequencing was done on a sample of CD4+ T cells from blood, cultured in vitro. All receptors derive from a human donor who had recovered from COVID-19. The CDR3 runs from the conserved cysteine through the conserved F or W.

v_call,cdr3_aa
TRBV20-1,CSASTTGWNTEAFF
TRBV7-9,CASSLAGQGMYNSPLHF
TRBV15,CATSRDGSGGGRPEAFF
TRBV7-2,CASSLRSGSAYEQYF
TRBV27,CASSTVGGGNYGYTF
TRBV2,CASSVRTQYF
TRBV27,CASSRLAGGNYEQYF
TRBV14,CASSQIWARDTEAFF
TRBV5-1,CATSLGQGAFDEQYF
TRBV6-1,CASNPSPGTQYF